This section outlines one T cell receptor beta chain sequence together with its context. This likely comes from a read error, as the CDR3 has no conserved phenylalanine or tryptophan at its end. TCRdb reprocessed the 5' RACE reads via MiXCR and lists one record per CDR3 protein. The sample yields tens of thousands of distinct CDR3 sequences, 29% seen once. Trimming stripped 8 bases from V and 10 bases from J, with 15 bases between. This CDR3 contains 13 residues. Germline loops: CDR1 MNHNY, CDR2 SVGAGI (reference sequence). Sequenced: memory CD4+ T cells sorted from a lymph node. Noted subset: memory CD4+ T cells, CD4+CD45RO+CD25-. The sequence was collected from a female donor with breast cancer. This chain connects TRBV6-6 to TRBJ1-6; D gene uncertain. The CDR3 sequence is CASGRALGSPLHS. In DNA form, the CDR3 reads TGTGCCAGCGGTCGGGCCCTCGGCTCACCCCTCCACTCT.